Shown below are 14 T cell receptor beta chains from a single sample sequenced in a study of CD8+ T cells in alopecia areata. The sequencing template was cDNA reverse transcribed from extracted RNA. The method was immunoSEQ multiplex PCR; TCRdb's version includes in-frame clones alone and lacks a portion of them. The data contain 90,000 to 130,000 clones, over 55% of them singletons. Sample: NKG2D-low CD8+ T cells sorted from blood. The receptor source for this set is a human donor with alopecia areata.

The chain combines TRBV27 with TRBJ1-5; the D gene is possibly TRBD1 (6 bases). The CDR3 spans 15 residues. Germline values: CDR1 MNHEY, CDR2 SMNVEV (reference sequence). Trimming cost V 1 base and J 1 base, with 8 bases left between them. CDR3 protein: CASSLYRESNQPQHF. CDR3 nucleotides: TGTGCCAGCAGTTTATACAGGGAAAGCAATCAGCCCCAGCATTTT.

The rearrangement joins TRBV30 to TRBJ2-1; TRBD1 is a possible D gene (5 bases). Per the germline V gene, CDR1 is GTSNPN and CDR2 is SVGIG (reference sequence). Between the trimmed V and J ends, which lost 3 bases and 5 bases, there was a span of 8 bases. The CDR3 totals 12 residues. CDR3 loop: CAWRSGNNEQFF. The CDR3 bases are TGTGCCTGGAGGTCAGGGAACAATGAGCAGTTCTTC.

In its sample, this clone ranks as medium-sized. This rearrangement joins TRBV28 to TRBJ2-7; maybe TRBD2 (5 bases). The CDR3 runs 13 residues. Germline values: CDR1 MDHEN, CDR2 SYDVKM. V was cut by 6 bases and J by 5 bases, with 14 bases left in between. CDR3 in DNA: TGTGCCAGCAGGAACGGACGAGGGCACGAGCAGTACTTC. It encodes CASRNGRGHEQYF.

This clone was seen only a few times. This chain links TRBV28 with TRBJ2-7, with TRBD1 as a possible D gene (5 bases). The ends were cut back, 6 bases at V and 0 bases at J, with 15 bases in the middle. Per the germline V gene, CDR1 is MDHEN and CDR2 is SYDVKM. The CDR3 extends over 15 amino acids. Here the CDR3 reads CASSHRPDSSYEQYF. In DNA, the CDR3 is TGTGCCAGCAGCCACCGACCCGACAGCTCCTACGAGCAGTACTTC.

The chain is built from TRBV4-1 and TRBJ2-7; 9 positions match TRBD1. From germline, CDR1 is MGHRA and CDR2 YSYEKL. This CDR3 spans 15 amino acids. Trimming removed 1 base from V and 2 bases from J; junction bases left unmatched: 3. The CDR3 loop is CASSQVRTGAYEQYF. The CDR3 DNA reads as TGCGCCAGCAGCCAAGTCCGGACAGGGGCCTACGAGCAGTACTTC.

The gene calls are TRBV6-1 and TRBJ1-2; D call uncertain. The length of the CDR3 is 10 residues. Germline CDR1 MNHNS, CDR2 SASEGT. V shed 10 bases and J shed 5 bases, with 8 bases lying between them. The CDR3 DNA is TGTGCCACCCAGGAGTATGGCTACACCTTC. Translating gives CATQEYGYTF.

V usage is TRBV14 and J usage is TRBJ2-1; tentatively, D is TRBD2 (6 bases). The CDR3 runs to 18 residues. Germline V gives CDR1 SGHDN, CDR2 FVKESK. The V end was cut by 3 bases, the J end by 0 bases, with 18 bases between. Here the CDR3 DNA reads TGTGCCAGCAGCCACCTTCGGCTGGGAGGCGGCTCCTACAATGAGCAGTTCTTC. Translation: CASSHLRLGGGSYNEQFF.

CDR3 residues: CASSLEASGSPNEQFF. In nucleotides, the CDR3 is TGCGCCAGCAGCTTGGAGGCTAGCGGGAGTCCCAATGAGCAGTTCTTC. V usage is TRBV5-1 and J usage is TRBJ2-1; TRBD2 agrees at 10 bases. There are 16 residues in the CDR3. From germline, CDR1 is SGHRS and CDR2 YFSETQ. The junction had 6 bases not matched to a gene; V was cut back by 0 bases and J by 6 bases.

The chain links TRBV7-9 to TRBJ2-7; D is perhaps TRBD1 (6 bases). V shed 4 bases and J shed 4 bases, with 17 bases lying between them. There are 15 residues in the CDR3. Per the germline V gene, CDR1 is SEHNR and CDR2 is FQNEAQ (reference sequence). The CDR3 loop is CASSSGGTRNYEQYF. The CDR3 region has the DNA TGTGCCAGCAGCTCCGGTGGGACAAGAAATTACGAGCAGTACTTC.

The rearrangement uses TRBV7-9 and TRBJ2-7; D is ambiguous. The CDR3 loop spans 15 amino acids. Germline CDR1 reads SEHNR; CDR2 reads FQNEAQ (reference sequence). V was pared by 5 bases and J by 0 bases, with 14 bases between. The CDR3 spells CASSQGVASSYEQYF. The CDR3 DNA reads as TGTGCCAGCAGCCAAGGAGTCGCAAGCTCCTACGAGCAGTACTTC.

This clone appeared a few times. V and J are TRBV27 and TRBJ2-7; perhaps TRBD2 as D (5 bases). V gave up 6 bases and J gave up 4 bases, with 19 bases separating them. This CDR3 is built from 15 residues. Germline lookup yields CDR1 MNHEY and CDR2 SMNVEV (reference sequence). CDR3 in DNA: TGTGCCAGCAGCTCCAACCCGTCCCCGGGGTACGAGCAGTACTTC. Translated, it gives CASSSNPSPGYEQYF.

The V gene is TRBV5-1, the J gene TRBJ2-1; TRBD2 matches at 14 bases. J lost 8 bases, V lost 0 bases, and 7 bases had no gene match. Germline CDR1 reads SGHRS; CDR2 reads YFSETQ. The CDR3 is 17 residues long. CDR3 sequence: CASSLGTSGRHWDEQFF. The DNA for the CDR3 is TGCGCCAGCAGCTTGGGGACTAGCGGGAGGCACTGGGATGAGCAGTTCTTC.

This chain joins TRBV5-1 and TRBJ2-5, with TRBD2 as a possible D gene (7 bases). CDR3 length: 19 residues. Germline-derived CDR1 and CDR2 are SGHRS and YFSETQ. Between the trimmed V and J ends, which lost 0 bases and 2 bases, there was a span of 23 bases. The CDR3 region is CASSLGRAGHPTVQETQYF. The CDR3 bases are TGCGCCAGCAGCTTGGGTCGAGCGGGACACCCGACCGTGCAAGAGACCCAGTACTTC.

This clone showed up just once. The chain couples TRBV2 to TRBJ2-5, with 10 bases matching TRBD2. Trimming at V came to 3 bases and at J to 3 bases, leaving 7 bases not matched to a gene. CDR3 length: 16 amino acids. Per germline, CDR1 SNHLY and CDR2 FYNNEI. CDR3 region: CASSERTSGPKETQYF. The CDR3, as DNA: TGTGCCAGCAGTGAGAGGACTAGCGGACCCAAAGAGACCCAGTACTTC.